Sequencing of this T cell receptor (beta chain) was carried out in a study of blood T cell repertoires in COVID-19. For the study at large: Samples came from the United States, Italy and Spain, spanning acute and convalescent COVID-19.

Germline assignment: CDR1 ENHRY and CDR2 SYGVKD. The J segment lost 7 bases and the V segment lost 0 bases, leaving 16 bases of the junction unmatched. The CDR3 length is 19 residues. Per the original methods: It was from reference gene primer amplification that nucleated cell counts were estimated. Clones were sequenced by immunoSEQ multiplex PCR, and TCRdb holds only the in-frame ones, with some missing. Clone size and V and J calls were adopted from that table, with D and trimming inferred from the DNA. There are 100,000 to 150,000 clones in the sample; around 87% occur only once, and less than 4.5% lies in the top ten.

This sequence was found in an older woman with acute or convalescent COVID-19. V is TRBV10-3 and J is TRBJ2-4, with TRBD1 matching 9 bases. Source material: peripheral blood. CDR3 region: CAISESPGIVGTGLNIQYF. The DNA for the CDR3 is TGTGCCATCAGTGAGTCACCAGGGATAGTCGGGACAGGGTTGAACATTCAGTACTTC.